The clone carrying this TCR beta chain was detected only a few times. The antigen is undetermined. The CDR3 sequence is 15 residues long. Trimming took 4 bases from V and 7 from J; bases not matched to a gene: 7. In TCRdb, the reads were re-called with MiXCR into one record per CDR3 protein. The data show hundreds of thousands of distinct CDR3 sequences, with roughly 26% seen just once and 6.5% to 10% held by the top ten. This record comes from a study of T cell repertoires in cytomegalovirus infection. Study summary: Both CMV infection and a matching HLA type were indicated by public TCR beta signatures.

Overall study results and limits: Dominating the ex vivo response were HLA-C-restricted CMV-specific TCR beta clonotypes. Using cumulative public TCR beta family frequency, the authors identified those who carried CMV together with the relevant HLA.

The receptor was derived from a human donor in good health (CMV status not recorded). Some clones in this sample may be carry-over from other donors' samples. Sequencing used CD8+ T cells from PBMCs. V usage is TRBV12-3 or TRBV12-4 and J usage is TRBJ2-7, with 13 bases identical to TRBD2. CDR3 bases: TGTGCCAGCAGTTCCCCGGGACTAGCGGGGCTTGAGCAGTACTTC. Its translation: CASSSPGLAGLEQYF.